These T cell receptor beta chains were read from a single sample in a study of identifying expanded T cells in peripheral blood. Clones were read by immunoSEQ multiplex PCR, and TCRdb kept only the in-frame ones, dropping some. Of 70,000 to 100,000 clones in the sample, 88% were seen once. The specimen sequenced was blood. These receptor sequences come from a person aged 18 to 75 in good health. Both conserved end residues are part of each CDR3. The D gene is left open where the match is weak.

>TRBJ1-6|TRBV7-2|NA
TGTGCCAGCAGCCTTCTGACAGGCCTCAGGGATTCACCCCTCCACTTT
CASSLLTGLRDSPLHF
>TRBJ1-5|TRBV28|TRBD1
TGTGCCAGCAGTCGACAGGGTGTCCAGCCCCAGCATTTT
CASSRQGVQPQHF
>TRBJ1-2|TRBV29-1|NA
TGCAGCGTTGAAGGAGGCCTTAACTATGGCTACACCTTC
CSVEGGLNYGYTF
>TRBJ2-7|TRBV25-1|TRBD1
TGTGCCAGCAGGGGTGGACAGGGGGAGAGGCAGTACTTC
CASRGGQGERQYF
>TRBJ2-7|TRBV5-4|TRBD1
TGTGCCAGCAGCCTACCCGACGGGACAGGGGGCGACGAGCAGTACTTC
CASSLPDGTGGDEQYF
>TRBJ2-2|TRBV28|NA
TGTGCCAGCAGGGGCAGCCCCCACGGGGAGCTGTTTTTT
CASRGSPHGELFF
>TRBJ1-1|TRBV7-9|NA
TGTGCCAGCAGCTTGACATACACTGAAGCTTTCTTT
CASSLTYTEAFF
>TRBJ1-1|TRBV28|NA
TGTGCCAGCAGCAGAATAGGGGGAACTGAAGCTTTCTTT
CASSRIGGTEAFF
>TRBJ2-5|TRBV2|TRBD2
TGTGCCAGCAGTGACCGACTAGCGGGGGAGGAGACCCAGTACTTC
CASSDRLAGEETQYF
>TRBJ1-1|TRBV5-1|NA
TGCGCCAGCAGCTTGGGGGTGAACACTGAAGCTTTCTTT
CASSLGVNTEAFF
>TRBJ1-2|TRBV2|NA
TGTGCCAGCATAAACGGAAGGGGATGGGAGGGCTACACCTTC
CASINGRGWEGYTF
>TRBJ1-3|TRBV7-9|TRBD1
TGTGCCAGCAGCTTTTTTTTACAGGGGGTGCCCGGGAACACCATATATTTT
CASSFFLQGVPGNTIYF